The clone carrying this T cell receptor beta chain has a count of ten or more. Profiling relied on immunoSEQ multiplex PCR, and the TCRdb table lists in-frame clones only, not all of them. Of some 150,000 clones in the sample, more than 85% were seen once. The sample belongs to a study of T cell responses to AZD1222 COVID-19 vaccine. The clonotype was recovered from an adult who had recovered from COVID-19. The source material was peripheral blood, sampled after recovery from COVID-19.

Here the CDR3 DNA reads TGTGCCAGCAGTGATTCTGACAGGGGGTTGAACGGCTACACCTTC. The encoded protein is CASSDSDRGLNGYTF. V gene TRBV25-1 combines with J gene TRBJ1-2; 9 positions agree with TRBD1. CDR3 length: 15 amino acids. Germline values: CDR1 MGHDK, CDR2 SYGVNS. V lost 3 bases to trimming and J lost 8 bases; unmatched junction nucleotides: 10.